This is a list of T cell receptor beta chains from one sample in a study of cytomegalovirus exposure and HLA in healthy donors. The method was immunoSEQ multiplex PCR; TCRdb's version includes in-frame clones alone and lacks a portion of them. Of roughly 86,000 clones listed, around 74% are singletons. Sequencing input: PBMCs. Receptors were obtained from a man aged 45 to 65 in good health and CMV-seropositive. Both conserved end residues are part of each CDR3. A D gene is named only where the DNA matches it firmly. Some rows mark clone size as missing; the rest say once, few, many or name a class of expanded clone.

D: TRBD2; size: -; J: TRBJ2-5; V: TRBV5-6; CDR3: CASSLVFKRGGVQETQYF; DNA: TGTGCCAGCAGCTTGGTATTTAAGCGGGGGGGAGTCCAAGAGACCCAGTACTTC
D: -; size: few; J: TRBJ1-1; V: TRBV14; CDR3: CASRRSRANTEAFF; DNA: TGTGCCAGCAGGCGGTCTCGAGCGAACACTGAAGCTTTCTTT
D: -; size: -; J: TRBJ1-1; V: TRBV6-5; CDR3: CASGKRTGWTEAFF; DNA: TGTGCCAGCGGGAAACGCACAGGTTGGACTGAAGCTTTCTTT
D: TRBD1; size: -; J: TRBJ2-3; V: TRBV11-1; CDR3: CASSLFGGKGATQYF; DNA: TGTGCCAGCAGCTTATTCGGTGGAAAGGGGGCCACGCAGTATTTT
D: TRBD1; size: -; J: TRBJ2-7; V: TRBV5-1; CDR3: CASSLALGQASYEQYF; DNA: TGCGCCAGCAGCTTGGCCCTCGGACAGGCCTCCTACGAGCAGTACTTC
D: -; size: -; J: TRBJ1-1; V: TRBV9; CDR3: CASSWGRGRSEAFF; DNA: TGTGCCAGCAGCTGGGGACGGGGGAGGTCTGAAGCTTTCTTT
D: TRBD1; size: -; J: TRBJ1-1; V: TRBV7-2; CDR3: CASSYGTGSNTEAFF; DNA: TGTGCCAGCAGCTATGGGACAGGCTCGAACACTGAAGCTTTCTTT
D: -; size: few; J: TRBJ1-5; V: TRBV28; CDR3: CASSARGSGNQPQHF; DNA: TGTGCCAGCAGCGCCCGGGGATCGGGCAATCAGCCCCAGCATTTT
D: -; size: -; J: TRBJ1-5; V: TRBV9; CDR3: CASSLLDGNQPQHF; DNA: TGTGCCAGCAGCCTACTTGACGGGAATCAGCCCCAGCATTTT
D: TRBD1; size: -; J: TRBJ1-4; V: TRBV4-3; CDR3: CASSQGTGLGEKLFF; DNA: TGCGCCAGCAGCCAAGGGACAGGGCTCGGTGAAAAACTGTTTTTT
D: TRBD1; size: few; J: TRBJ2-7; V: TRBV9; CDR3: CASGRTGGSYEQYF; DNA: TGTGCCAGCGGACGGACAGGGGGTTCCTACGAGCAGTACTTC
D: TRBD1; size: -; J: TRBJ1-4; V: TRBV7-2; CDR3: CASSLKGQSTTNEKLFF; DNA: TGTGCCAGCAGCTTAAAGGGACAGTCCACAACTAATGAAAAACTGTTTTTT
D: -; size: -; J: TRBJ1-2; V: TRBV7-2; CDR3: CASSLVRPRDGGGYGYTF; DNA: TGTGCCAGCAGCTTAGTCCGCCCGAGAGATGGCGGCGGCTATGGCTACACCTTC
D: -; size: -; J: TRBJ2-1; V: TRBV27; CDR3: CASSPGSCEQFF; DNA: TGTGCCAGCAGTCCGGGGTCTTGTGAGCAGTTCTTC
D: TRBD1; size: -; J: TRBJ1-1; V: TRBV25-1; CDR3: CASSPDRGEAFF; DNA: TGTGCCAGCAGTCCGGACAGGGGTGAAGCTTTCTTT
D: -; size: -; J: TRBJ2-5; V: TRBV6-6; CDR3: CASRDPSAPKGTQYF; DNA: TGTGCCAGCAGGGACCCTAGCGCCCCGAAAGGGACCCAGTACTTC
D: -; size: -; J: TRBJ1-2; V: TRBV15; CDR3: CATRGFPGGGYPF; DNA: TGTGCCACCAGAGGCTTTCCGGGGGGTGGCTACCCCTTC
D: -; size: -; J: TRBJ2-2; V: TRBV7-2; CDR3: CASSLATNTGELFF; DNA: TGTGCCAGCAGCTTAGCGACTAACACCGGGGAGCTGTTTTTT
D: -; size: once; J: TRBJ2-5; V: TRBV6-6; CDR3: CASSYSSPETQYF; DNA: TGTGCCAGCAGTTACTCCTCCCCAGAGACCCAGTACTTC
D: -; size: -; J: TRBJ1-1; V: TRBV7-9; CDR3: CSSSSIDREAFF; DNA: TGTTCCAGCAGCTCCATTGACAGGGAAGCTTTCTTT
D: TRBD2; size: -; J: TRBJ2-7; V: TRBV27; CDR3: CASSQVLAGGLSRYEQYF; DNA: TGTGCCAGCAGCCAAGTGCTAGCGGGGGGGCTTTCAAGGTACGAGCAGTACTTC
D: -; size: -; J: TRBJ1-5; V: TRBV19; CDR3: CASSIDSGPNYSNQPQHF; DNA: TGTGCCAGTAGTATAGATAGCGGGCCAAATTATAGCAATCAGCCCCAGCATTTT
D: -; size: -; J: TRBJ2-5; V: TRBV5-6; CDR3: CASSLQGRTQYF; DNA: TGTGCCAGCAGCTTACAGGGCAGAACCCAGTACTTC
D: TRBD1; size: few; J: TRBJ2-6; V: TRBV6-4; CDR3: CASSVQGASVSGANVLTF; DNA: TGTGCCAGCAGTGTACAGGGGGCCAGTGTCTCTGGGGCCAACGTCCTGACTTTC
D: -; size: -; J: TRBJ1-5; V: TRBV7-2; CDR3: CASSSQQGYQPQHF; DNA: TGTGCCAGCAGCTCCCAACAGGGATATCAGCCCCAGCATTTT
D: TRBD1; size: -; J: TRBJ1-4; V: TRBV28; CDR3: CASNPTGESEKLFF; DNA: TGTGCCAGCAACCCGACAGGGGAAAGTGAAAAACTGTTTTTT
D: TRBD1; size: -; J: TRBJ1-1; V: TRBV7-9; CDR3: CASSAGTGSSIEAFF; DNA: TGTGCCAGCAGCGCGGGGACAGGGTCCAGTATTGAAGCTTTCTTT
D: TRBD2; size: -; J: TRBJ2-3; V: TRBV10-3; CDR3: CAISPRAGGDTDTQYF; DNA: TGTGCCATCAGTCCCCGAGCTGGGGGGGACACAGATACGCAGTATTTT
D: -; size: -; J: TRBJ1-6; V: TRBV2; CDR3: CASTGEQGYNSPLNF; DNA: TGTGCCAGCACGGGGGAGCAGGGTTATAATTCACCCCTCAACTTT
D: -; size: -; J: TRBJ2-7; V: TRBV4-2; CDR3: CASSHPQAGRPGDEQYF; DNA: TGTGCCAGCAGCCACCCCCAGGCGGGCCGTCCAGGCGACGAGCAGTACTTC
D: -; size: -; J: TRBJ2-7; V: TRBV6-6; CDR3: CASSSYQGSSYEQYF; DNA: TGTGCCAGCAGTTCCTACCAGGGAAGCTCCTACGAGCAGTACTTC
D: -; size: -; J: TRBJ1-4; V: TRBV6-8; CDR3: CASSSSPREPHEKLFF; DNA: TGTGCCAGCAGTTCAAGCCCCCGGGAGCCGCATGAAAAACTGTTTTTT
D: -; size: -; J: TRBJ1-6; V: TRBV9; CDR3: CASSVEGSFGSPLHF; DNA: TGTGCCAGCAGCGTTGAAGGGAGTTTTGGTTCACCCCTCCACTTT
D: TRBD2; size: few; J: TRBJ2-5; V: TRBV7-2; CDR3: CASSLWGLVETQYF; DNA: TGTGCCAGCAGCCTATGGGGACTAGTGGAGACCCAGTACTTC
D: TRBD2; size: -; J: TRBJ2-3; V: TRBV4-3; CDR3: CASSQDRGFKPTSADTQYF; DNA: TGCGCCAGCAGCCAAGATCGAGGTTTCAAACCTACTAGCGCAGATACGCAGTATTTT
D: TRBD2; size: -; J: TRBJ2-3; V: TRBV27; CDR3: CASSPDQTGGSGLAGARFHTQYF; DNA: TGTGCCAGCAGTCCCGACCAGACAGGGGGCTCGGGACTAGCGGGGGCCCGTTTCCATACGCAGTATTTT
D: TRBD2; size: few; J: TRBJ2-7; V: TRBV29-1; CDR3: CSACMTSGGYEQYF; DNA: TGCAGCGCGTGCATGACTAGCGGGGGTTACGAGCAGTACTTC
D: TRBD1; size: -; J: TRBJ2-7; V: TRBV19; CDR3: CASSGSDRGLYEQYF; DNA: TGTGCCAGTAGTGGGTCGGACAGGGGACTCTACGAGCAGTACTTC
D: TRBD2; size: few; J: TRBJ2-7; V: TRBV4-3; CDR3: CASSQDPFSAGGPDEQYF; DNA: TGCGCCAGCAGCCAAGACCCCTTCTCAGCGGGGGGGCCCGACGAGCAGTACTTC
D: -; size: -; J: TRBJ2-2; V: TRBV2; CDR3: CASSTQGTGELFF; DNA: TGTGCCAGCAGTACTCAGGGAACCGGGGAGCTGTTTTTT
D: TRBD1; size: -; J: TRBJ1-1; V: TRBV2; CDR3: CATDRENTEAFF; DNA: TGTGCCACGGACAGGGAGAACACTGAAGCTTTCTTT
D: -; size: -; J: TRBJ2-1; V: TRBV7-3; CDR3: CASSLAGTSYNEQFF; DNA: TGTGCCAGCAGCTTAGCGGGGACGTCCTACAATGAGCAGTTCTTC
D: -; size: -; J: TRBJ1-1; V: TRBV5-1; CDR3: CASSPNNRGGTEAFF; DNA: TGCGCCAGCAGCCCCAACAACCGCGGCGGTACTGAAGCTTTCTTT
D: -; size: few; J: TRBJ2-1; V: TRBV7-2; CDR3: CASSLISREQFF; DNA: TGTGCCAGCAGCTTAATAAGCCGGGAGCAGTTCTTC
D: -; size: -; J: TRBJ1-1; V: TRBV7-2; CDR3: CASSPQWRGNTEAFF; DNA: TGTGCCAGCAGCCCCCAGTGGAGGGGGAACACTGAAGCTTTCTTT
D: TRBD1; size: -; J: TRBJ1-2; V: TRBV30; CDR3: CAWSLRSLGTVPNYGYPF; DNA: TGTGCCTGGAGTCTTCGTAGCCTCGGGACAGTACCTAACTATGGCTACCCCTTC
D: TRBD1; size: -; J: TRBJ2-7; V: TRBV29-1; CDR3: CSVADRVLSYEQYF; DNA: TGCAGCGTTGCCGACAGGGTATTGAGTTACGAGCAGTACTTC
D: TRBD2; size: -; J: TRBJ2-5; V: TRBV16; CDR3: CASSQSRGFQETQYF; DNA: TGTGCCAGCAGCCAATCGCGGGGGTTCCAAGAGACCCAGTACTTC
D: -; size: -; J: TRBJ1-1; V: TRBV10-3; CDR3: CAARGQLNTEAFF; DNA: TGTGCCGCCAGGGGACAACTTAACACTGAAGCTTTCTTT
D: -; size: few; J: TRBJ1-3; V: TRBV7-9; CDR3: CASSLALGDGNTIYF; DNA: TGTGCCAGCAGCTTAGCGCTAGGGGATGGAAACACCATATATTTT
D: TRBD1; size: -; J: TRBJ2-3; V: TRBV19; CDR3: CASNAGTGGKDTQYF; DNA: TGTGCCAGCAACGCCGGGACAGGGGGTAAAGATACGCAGTATTTT
D: TRBD1; size: few; J: TRBJ1-2; V: TRBV7-2; CDR3: CASSLEGQGAFSNYGYTF; DNA: TGTGCCAGCAGCTTAGAGGGACAGGGGGCTTTCTCTAACTATGGCTACACCTTC
D: TRBD2; size: -; J: TRBJ2-1; V: TRBV4-3; CDR3: CASSQAGLANEQFF; DNA: TGCGCCAGCAGCCAAGCCGGACTAGCTAATGAGCAGTTCTTC
D: -; size: few; J: TRBJ1-2; V: TRBV25-1; CDR3: CASRPRHICPPRGYTF; DNA: TGTGCCAGCAGGCCGCGTCATATTTGTCCCCCGCGGGGCTACACCTTC
D: TRBD1; size: -; J: TRBJ1-4; V: TRBV5-1; CDR3: CASSFGQGAANEKLFF; DNA: TGCGCCAGCAGCTTTGGACAGGGGGCAGCTAATGAAAAACTGTTTTTT
D: -; size: few; J: TRBJ2-3; V: TRBV30; CDR3: CAWEQGFSTDTQYF; DNA: TGTGCCTGGGAACAGGGTTTCAGCACAGATACGCAGTATTTT
D: -; size: -; J: TRBJ1-1; V: TRBV9; CDR3: CARIRRGGTEAFF; DNA: TGTGCCAGGATACGGAGGGGAGGCACTGAAGCTTTCTTT
D: TRBD2; size: -; J: TRBJ2-3; V: TRBV30; CDR3: CAYQGGTSSSTDTQYF; DNA: TGTGCCTACCAGGGTGGGACTAGTTCTAGCACAGATACGCAGTATTTT
D: TRBD1; size: -; J: TRBJ1-5; V: TRBV7-6; CDR3: CASSLAPGQSNQPQHF; DNA: TGTGCCAGCAGCTTAGCGCCGGGACAGAGCAATCAGCCCCAGCATTTT